This TCR beta chain was identified during a study of cytomegalovirus exposure and HLA in healthy donors. The table came from immunoSEQ multiplex PCR; TCRdb's copy has only in-frame clones and leaves some out. The sample lists some 90,000 clones, around 88% occurring once. CDR3 size: 18 residues. Per germline, CDR1 SGHAT and CDR2 FQNNGV. The V gene lost 2 bases and the J gene lost 4 bases, with 18 bases spanning the gap. The sample comprised PBMCs. This TCR derives from a woman in her 30s in good health and CMV-seronegative. This chain links TRBV11-2 with TRBJ2-6; D is perhaps TRBD2 (7 bases). The CDR3: CASSLLSGRGRGANVLTF. For the CDR3, the DNA is TGTGCCAGCAGCTTACTTAGTGGGAGGGGGAGAGGGGCCAACGTCCTGACTTTC.